This entry describes one T cell receptor beta chain. Antigen specificity is unknown. A J-beta primer mix and a sample-barcoded 5' primer were used in a second PCR of about 6 to 12 cycles. CDR3-containing paired-end reads numbered at least 2.5 million in each sample. In TCRdb, the 5' RACE reads were re-called with MiXCR into one record per CDR3 protein. The sample lists around 1,000,000 distinct CDR3 sequences, less than 25% seen once, with about 0.8% in the top ten. This sample is drawn from a study of blood T cells in healthy people across ages. Study results and caveats: Since the PBMCs were unsorted, naive and antigen-experienced cells could not be conclusively compared. The long-lived group displayed more naive CD4+ cells, plus higher diversity, than the aged donors did.

These data were also reused for a study on T cells of mothers and their children.

The sequence was collected from a girl aged 2-10 years in good health. Sequencing used blood.

The CDR3 DNA is TGCGCCAGCAGCCAAGAGAGTTTAGCGGGAGGCACAGATACGCAGTATTTT. Amino acids: CASSQESLAGGTDTQYF. The chain combines TRBV4-3 with TRBJ2-3; 9 nucleotides align to TRBD2. The CDR3 runs to 17 residues. Trimming cost V 0 bases and J 1 base; bases outside gene matches: 5. Per germline, CDR1 LGHNA and CDR2 YSLEER.